This T cell receptor (beta chain) was found in a study of blood T cell repertoires in COVID-19. About the research overall: Researchers got acute and convalescent COVID-19 samples from the United States, Italy and Spain.

Trimming removed 2 bases from V and 4 bases from J; junction bases left unmatched: 13. Germline lookup yields CDR1 MRHNA and CDR2 SNTAGT. The CDR3 loop spans 19 amino acids. TCRdb's table, derived via immunoSEQ multiplex PCR, lists solely in-frame clones and lacks some. Here the sample spans some 150,000 clones, 84% being singletons. The chain carries TRBV6-4 and TRBJ2-5; TRBD2 agrees at 13 bases. The TCR originated in a man aged 50 to 60 who had recovered from COVID-19. Input material: PBMCs or T cells enriched from blood (not recorded which). The CDR3 DNA reads as TGTGCCAGCAGTGACGACAGGCGACTAGCGGGGGGCGGGTCAGAGACCCAGTACTTC. It codes for CASSDDRRLAGGGSETQYF.